Following are 18 T cell receptor beta chains from one sample sequenced in a study of blood T cell repertoires in COVID-19. Sequenced by immunoSEQ multiplex PCR; TCRdb stores in-frame clones only, minus some. This repertoire shows approximately 500,000 clones, 89% found once; its top ten account for 0.8% to 0.9%. The material sequenced was peripheral blood. The receptors were sampled from a man younger than 30 with COVID-19, enrolled during active disease.

This clone was recorded only once. The chain couples TRBV7-7 to TRBJ2-1; a weak D match, TRBD2 (6 bases). The V gene's germline CDR1 is SSHAT and CDR2 FNYEAQ (reference sequence). The CDR3 contains 14 residues. Deletions cut 3 bases from V and 7 bases from J, with 13 bases between. The CDR3, as DNA: TGTGCCAGCAGCTTCCGGGCCCGGGGGAATGAGCAGTTCTTC. This translates into CASSFRARGNEQFF.

The V call is TRBV6-1, the J call TRBJ1-4, with 8 bases fitting TRBD1. The CDR3 totals 15 residues. In germline, CDR1 is MNHNS, CDR2 SASEGT. Trimming took 2 bases from V and 8 from J; bases not matched to a gene: 7. The CDR3 DNA sequence: TGTGCCAGCAGTGAAAGGACAGGGACGGGGGAAAAACTGTTTTTT. Translating gives CASSERTGTGEKLFF.

In DNA form, the CDR3 reads TGTGCCAGCAGCTTAGAGGGGCGACCTTCGGGTACGCAGTATTTT. Its translation: CASSLEGRPSGTQYF. The chain is built from TRBV11-3 and TRBJ2-3, with a tentative D call TRBD1 (5 bases). This CDR3 region has 15 residues. CDR1 is SGHNT and CDR2 is YENEEA in the germline V gene. The V gene lost 0 bases and the J gene lost 8 bases, with 15 bases spanning the gap. Full variable domain (missing parts from reference TRBV11-3 and TRBJ2-3): EAGVVQSPRYKIIEKKQPVAFWCNPISGHNTLYWYLQNLGQGPELLIRYENEEAVDDSQLPKDRFSAERLKGVDSTLKIQPAELGDSAVYLCASSLEGRPSGTQYFGPGTRLTVL.

This sequence joins TRBV6-5 and TRBJ1-3; 7 bases match TRBD1. The CDR3 is 16 residues long. V was pared by 4 bases and J by 0 bases, with 6 bases of the junction left unmatched. Germline CDR1 and CDR2: MNHEY and SVGAGI. In DNA, the CDR3 is TGTGCCAGCAGTTTCAGGACAGGCAACTCTGGAAACACCATATATTTT. Its protein product is CASSFRTGNSGNTIYF.

The rearrangement links TRBV5-5 to TRBJ1-1; TRBD1 agrees at 8 bases. V gave up 4 bases and J gave up 5 bases; unmatched junction bases: 10. The germline V gene has CDR1 SGHKS and CDR2 YYEKEE (reference sequence). This CDR3 comprises 15 residues. The CDR3 sequence is CASSPSGGSRTEAFF. The CDR3 DNA reads TGTGCCAGCAGCCCGTCAGGGGGCTCTAGGACTGAAGCTTTCTTT.

The gene calls are TRBV12-3 or TRBV12-4 and TRBJ1-5, with D unclear. Trimming removed 5 bases at V and 0 bases at J, with 5 bases between. This CDR3 has 13 residues. CDR3 in DNA: TGTGCCAGCAGTCAGTATAGCAATCAGCCCCAGCATTTT. This encodes CASSQYSNQPQHF.

For this clone: The sample contains more than one DNA sequence encoding this CDR3. The rearrangement links TRBV30 to TRBJ1-1; 8 nucleotides align to TRBD1. In germline, CDR1 is GTSNPN, CDR2 SVGIG (reference sequence). The CDR3 is 14 amino acids. V was clipped by 3 bases and J by 1 base; unmatched bases: 4. This chain's CDR3 is CAWSTGTGNTEAFF. For the CDR3, the DNA is TGTGCCTGGAGCACCGGGACAGGGAACACTGAAGCTTTCTTT.

The chain carries TRBV19 and TRBJ1-2; TRBD1 agrees at 8 bases. Germline V gene lookup returns CDR1 LNHDA and CDR2 SQIVND (reference sequence). V trimming: 5 bases; J trimming: 4 bases; junction bases outside the gene matches: 3. The CDR3 is 13 amino acids. The CDR3: CASSVGQAYGYTF. DNA for the CDR3: TGTGCCAGTAGTGTGGGACAGGCCTATGGCTACACCTTC.

This clone has a handful of counts. This chain connects TRBV30 to TRBJ1-5; 9 bases map to TRBD1. The CDR3 runs 15 residues. Trimming removed 5 bases from V and 3 bases from J; junction bases left unmatched: 8. Germline V lookup: CDR1 GTSNPN, CDR2 SVGIG (reference sequence). The CDR3 spells CAWETGTGNNQPQHF. The CDR3 DNA is TGTGCCTGGGAAACCGGGACAGGGAACAATCAGCCCCAGCATTTT.

The V and J genes are TRBV5-1 and TRBJ2-2; 7 nucleotides line up with TRBD1. The CDR3 has 16 residues. Looked up from germline, CDR1 is SGHRS and CDR2 is YFSETQ. The trim removed 5 bases at V and 4 bases at J, leaving 11 bases unmatched. In nucleotides, the CDR3 is TGCGCCAGCAGAAAAACCGGGACAGAACCCACCGGGGAGCTGTTTTTT. This gives the protein CASRKTGTEPTGELFF.

This rearrangement joins TRBV3-1 (or the pseudogene TRBV3-2) to TRBJ2-3; 8 positions agree with TRBD1. J lost 1 base, V lost 2 bases, and 5 bases had no gene match. CDR1 and CDR2 from the germline V gene are LGHDT and YNNKEL (reference sequence). The CDR3 loop spans 16 amino acids. The CDR3 is CASSQWQGARTDTQYF. The CDR3 bases are TGTGCCAGCAGCCAATGGCAGGGGGCACGCACAGATACGCAGTATTTT.

The chain recombines TRBV10-1 with TRBJ1-1; tentatively, D is TRBD1 (6 bases). This CDR3 has 15 amino acids. The germline CDR1 and CDR2 sequences are WNHNN and SYGVQD (reference sequence). V dropped 6 bases and J dropped 3 bases, with 17 bases sitting between them. The CDR3 bases are TGCGCCAGCAGGGAGAGCGGGGGGCAATACACTGAAGCTTTCTTT. This codes for CASRESGGQYTEAFF.

The V and J genes are TRBV7-9 and TRBJ2-3; 9 bases agree with TRBD1. The germline V gene has CDR1 SEHNR and CDR2 FQNEAQ (reference sequence). CDR3 size: 16 residues. The ends lost 3 bases at V and 4 bases at J; junction bases unmatched: 8. CDR3 DNA: TGTGCCAGCAGCTTGGGACAGGGAAATTGGGCAGATACGCAGTATTTT. Translation: CASSLGQGNWADTQYF.

This sequence joins TRBV3-1 (or the pseudogene TRBV3-2) and TRBJ2-3, with D tentatively TRBD2 (6 bases). The length of the CDR3 is 16 residues. V lost 0 bases and J lost 3, with 13 bases in between. In germline, CDR1 is LGHDT, CDR2 YNNKEL (reference sequence). For the CDR3, the DNA is TGTGCCAGCAGCCAAGAGGGGGGATTAAGTACAGATACGCAGTATTTT. This encodes CASSQEGGLSTDTQYF.

This chain connects TRBV15 to TRBJ1-3; D unclear. The germline gives CDR1 LNHNV, CDR2 YYDKDF (reference sequence). Between the trimmed V and J ends, which lost 2 bases and 2 bases, there was a span of 16 bases. The CDR3 length is 17 residues. CDR3 nucleotide sequence: TGTGCCACCAGCAGAACCCCCGTGGAGCCTGCTGGAAACACCATATATTTT. Its protein is CATSRTPVEPAGNTIYF.

This clone was seen only once. V and J are TRBV6-5 and TRBJ1-1; D possibly corresponds to TRBD1 (5 bases). This CDR3 has 13 amino acids. Germline V gene lookup returns CDR1 MNHEY and CDR2 SVGAGI. V lost 6 bases and J lost 1, with 9 bases in between. Here the CDR3 DNA reads TGTGCCAGCAGCTCAACAGGGAACACTGAAGCTTTCTTT. Protein product: CASSSTGNTEAFF.

The chain uses TRBV14 and TRBJ1-1; D unresolved. CDR1 and CDR2 (germline): SGHDN, FVKESK. The CDR3 consists of 12 residues. The V gene lost 2 bases and the J gene lost 1 base, with 2 bases spanning the gap. CDR3 amino acids: CASSQQNTEAFF. The DNA for the CDR3 is TGTGCCAGCAGCCAACAGAACACTGAAGCTTTCTTT.

The rearrangement uses TRBV6-6 and TRBJ1-2, with D hard to call. The CDR3 has 15 residues. V was shortened by 0 bases and J by 8 bases, with 16 bases between the two germline ends. CDR1 is MNHNY and CDR2 is SVGAGI in the germline V gene (reference sequence). CDR3 in amino acids: CASSYSWASIGGYTF. The DNA for the CDR3 is TGTGCCAGCAGTTACTCCTGGGCGTCGATCGGCGGCTACACCTTC.